A selection of T cell receptor beta chains follows, all from one sample in a study of cytomegalovirus exposure and HLA in healthy donors. Profiled with immunoSEQ multiplex PCR; TCRdb holds only in-frame clones, not every one. Counted here are some 330,000 clones, roughly 85% occurring once; the ten biggest clones make up about 0.91%. Sequenced material: PBMCs. The receptor source for this set is a woman aged 18-35 years in good health and CMV-seronegative. Each CDR3 is given with its conserved first and last residue. Fields, in order: CDR3 length, J gene, V gene, clone size, D gene, CDR3 protein, CDR3 DNA. A D gene is named only where the DNA matches it firmly. Not all rows give a size; the values are once, few, many and, for expanded clones, a class.

cdr3_length: 17
j_call: TRBJ2-5
v_call: TRBV4-1
clone_size: NA
d_call: NA
cdr3_aa: CASSQEGTGGIGETQYF
cdr3_nt: TGCGCCAGCAGCCAAGAGGGAACAGGAGGGATCGGAGAGACCCAGTACTTC

cdr3_length: 15
j_call: TRBJ2-7
v_call: TRBV15
clone_size: once
d_call: NA
cdr3_aa: CATSRSEEGTYEQYF
cdr3_nt: TGTGCCACCAGCAGAAGCGAGGAAGGTACCTACGAGCAGTACTTC

cdr3_length: 13
j_call: TRBJ1-3
v_call: TRBV19
clone_size: NA
d_call: NA
cdr3_aa: CASNGLSGNTIYF
cdr3_nt: TGTGCCAGTAACGGTCTCTCTGGAAACACCATATATTTT

cdr3_length: 15
j_call: TRBJ1-1
v_call: TRBV5-8
clone_size: NA
d_call: NA
cdr3_aa: CASSAMGGVNTEAFF
cdr3_nt: TGTGCCAGCAGCGCGATGGGGGGGGTGAACACTGAAGCTTTCTTT

cdr3_length: 12
j_call: TRBJ2-5
v_call: TRBV25-1
clone_size: NA
d_call: NA
cdr3_aa: CASSEWAETQYF
cdr3_nt: TGTGCCAGCAGTGAATGGGCAGAGACCCAGTACTTC

cdr3_length: 13
j_call: TRBJ1-2
v_call: TRBV27
clone_size: NA
d_call: TRBD1
cdr3_aa: CASSLRTGNGYTF
cdr3_nt: TGTGCCAGCAGTTTACGGACAGGTAATGGCTACACCTTC

cdr3_length: 14
j_call: TRBJ2-3
v_call: TRBV19
clone_size: NA
d_call: TRBD2
cdr3_aa: CATFSGTSTDTQYF
cdr3_nt: TGTGCCACCTTTAGCGGGACTAGCACAGATACGCAGTATTTT

cdr3_length: 13
j_call: TRBJ2-7
v_call: TRBV29-1
clone_size: NA
d_call: NA
cdr3_aa: CSVDGGRGDEQYF
cdr3_nt: TGCAGCGTTGATGGAGGGAGAGGTGACGAGCAGTACTTC

cdr3_length: 14
j_call: TRBJ2-5
v_call: TRBV27
clone_size: NA
d_call: TRBD2
cdr3_aa: CASRGLADEETQYF
cdr3_nt: TGTGCCAGCAGGGGACTAGCGGACGAAGAGACCCAGTACTTC

cdr3_length: 17
j_call: TRBJ1-5
v_call: TRBV7-8
clone_size: NA
d_call: NA
cdr3_aa: CASSLGRFGERNQPQHF
cdr3_nt: TGTGCCAGCAGCTTAGGCAGGTTCGGGGAGAGGAATCAGCCCCAGCATTTT

cdr3_length: 16
j_call: TRBJ2-2
v_call: TRBV27
clone_size: NA
d_call: TRBD2
cdr3_aa: CASSPGLAENTGELFF
cdr3_nt: TGTGCCAGCAGCCCTGGACTAGCGGAAAACACCGGGGAGCTGTTTTTT